The rows below give T cell receptor beta chains drawn from one sample of a study of shared clonotypes between healthy human individuals. Data came from immunoSEQ multiplex PCR; TCRdb stores just in-frame clones and leaves some out. The profile covers about 2.4 million clones, with approximately 94% appearing a single time and 0.35% to 0.45% taken by the ten largest. The material sequenced was naive CD4+ T cells from PBMCs. These receptors were obtained from a man between 18 and 29 years old in good health. Some clones in this sample may be carry-over from other donors' samples. Both conserved end residues are part of each CDR3. A D gene is named only where the DNA matches it firmly. Not all rows give a size; the values are once, few, many and, for expanded clones, a class.

v_gene	abundance	j_gene	len	d_gene	CDR3aa	CDR3nt
TRBV4-3	once	TRBJ1-2	15	TRBD1	CASSQDWDSSYGYTF	TGCGCCAGCAGCCAAGATTGGGACAGCAGCTATGGCTACACCTTC
TRBV2	.	TRBJ1-5	15	.	CASAGVRNSNQPQHF	TGTGCCAGCGCGGGGGTCAGAAATAGCAATCAGCCCCAGCATTTT
TRBV6-5	.	TRBJ1-4	13	.	CASSARGGVKLFF	TGTGCCAGCAGTGCCCGTGGGGGAGTAAAACTGTTTTTT
TRBV15	.	TRBJ1-3	15	.	CATSATVTSGNTIYF	TGTGCCACCAGCGCGACTGTTACTTCTGGAAACACCATATATTTT
TRBV28	.	TRBJ2-7	15	TRBD2	CASIRTSGPSYEQYF	TGTGCCAGCATCCGGACTAGCGGGCCCTCCTACGAGCAGTACTTC
TRBV28	once	TRBJ2-5	16	.	CASSLPVTPSQETQYF	TGTGCCAGCAGTTTACCTGTGACCCCATCCCAAGAGACCCAGTACTTC
TRBV4-3	.	TRBJ2-1	17	TRBD2	CASSQYARRERNNEQFF	TGCGCCAGCAGCCAATATGCAAGGCGGGAGAGGAATAATGAGCAGTTCTTC
TRBV6-6	.	TRBJ2-1	15	TRBD1	CASRRQGSSLNEQFF	TGTGCCAGCAGGCGACAGGGGTCATCTCTCAATGAGCAGTTCTTC
TRBV5-1	.	TRBJ2-1	17	TRBD2	CASSKEDLAGPQNEQFF	TGCGCCAGCAGCAAGGAGGATTTAGCGGGGCCCCAGAATGAGCAGTTCTTC
TRBV5-1	.	TRBJ1-5	15	.	CASSLETGGNQPQHF	TGCGCCAGCAGCTTGGAAACTGGGGGCAATCAGCCCCAGCATTTT
TRBV7-2	.	TRBJ1-1	12	.	CASSLVRGSAFF	TGTGCCAGCAGCTTAGTGAGAGGTTCGGCTTTCTTT
TRBV7-2	.	TRBJ1-5	14	.	CASSFRQEGQPQHF	TGTGCCAGCAGCTTCCGACAGGAGGGTCAGCCCCAGCATTTT
TRBV25-1	.	TRBJ2-3	14	.	CASSETGSPDTQYF	TGTGCCAGCAGTGAGACAGGTTCTCCAGATACGCAGTATTTT
TRBV19	.	TRBJ1-2	15	.	CASRVGAGGSYGYTF	TGTGCCAGTAGGGTCGGGGCAGGAGGGAGCTATGGCTACACCTTC
TRBV6-1	.	TRBJ2-5	17	TRBD2	CASSGWTSGRNRETQYF	TGTGCCAGCAGTGGTTGGACTAGCGGGCGAAACAGGGAGACCCAGTACTTC
TRBV2	.	TRBJ1-1	12	.	CASSEPGTEAFF	TGTGCCAGCAGTGAACCAGGGACTGAAGCTTTCTTT
TRBV5-4	.	TRBJ2-5	15	.	CASSLDWANQETQYF	TGTGCCAGCAGCTTGGATTGGGCGAACCAAGAGACCCAGTACTTC
TRBV5-1	once	TRBJ1-4	16	TRBD1	CASSFTPQGASEKLFF	TGCGCCAGCAGCTTTACCCCACAGGGGGCGAGTGAAAAACTGTTTTTT
TRBV6-6	once	TRBJ1-5	13	.	CASSYSVGQPQHF	TGTGCCAGCAGTTACTCCGTCGGTCAGCCCCAGCATTTT
TRBV7-8	.	TRBJ1-6	14	.	CASTPGGGGSPLHF	TGTGCCAGCACCCCCGGCGGGGGAGGCTCACCCCTCCACTTT
TRBV27	.	TRBJ2-1	16	TRBD2	CASSIIPPAGGSEQFF	TGTGCCAGCAGTATAATCCCGCCCGCGGGAGGATCTGAGCAGTTCTTC
TRBV28	.	TRBJ2-6	18	TRBD1	CASSPQPGQGGGANVLTF	TGTGCCAGCAGTCCCCAACCGGGACAGGGCGGCGGGGCCAACGTCCTGACTTTC
TRBV10-1	.	TRBJ1-2	14	TRBD1	CASIMGQTTYGYTF	TGCGCCAGCATTATGGGACAGACAACCTATGGCTACACCTTC
TRBV7-2	.	TRBJ2-1	15	TRBD2	CASSWTSGKYNEQFF	TGTGCCAGCAGCTGGACTAGCGGGAAGTACAATGAGCAGTTCTTC
TRBV2	.	TRBJ2-1	16	TRBD1	CASSKVTGQGANEQFF	TGTGCCAGCAGCAAGGTTACGGGACAGGGGGCGAATGAGCAGTTCTTC
TRBV4-2	once	TRBJ1-2	15	.	CASSQDFRAPRGYTF	TGTGCCAGCAGCCAAGATTTTAGGGCCCCAAGGGGCTACACCTTC
TRBV29-1	.	TRBJ2-7	11	.	CSVFRAYEQYF	TGCAGCGTGTTCAGGGCCTACGAGCAGTACTTC
TRBV29-1	.	TRBJ1-3	13	TRBD1	CSVNRGSGNTIYF	TGCAGCGTTAACAGGGGCTCTGGAAACACCATATATTTT
TRBV18	.	TRBJ1-4	14	.	CASSPLSINEKLFF	TGTGCCAGCTCACCTCTCAGTATCAATGAAAAACTGTTTTTT
TRBV6-5	.	TRBJ1-2	15	.	CASRYAQGEIYGYTF	TGTGCCAGCAGGTACGCACAGGGAGAGATCTATGGCTACACCTTC
TRBV6-1	.	TRBJ1-2	13	TRBD1	CASSAGGAYGYTF	TGTGCCAGCAGTGCAGGGGGCGCCTATGGCTACACCTTC
TRBV11-2	.	TRBJ1-5	12	.	CASSLVGGPQHF	TGTGCCAGCAGCTTAGTGGGAGGGCCCCAGCATTTT
TRBV5-1	.	TRBJ2-1	18	TRBD1	CASSLAWGQSFSYNEQFF	TGCGCCAGCAGCTTGGCTTGGGGACAGAGCTTCTCCTACAATGAGCAGTTCTTC
TRBV5-6	.	TRBJ1-1	11	.	CASSQNTEAFF	TGTGCCAGCAGCCAGAACACTGAAGCTTTCTTT
TRBV19	.	TRBJ2-7	14	.	CATSRGGLSYEQYF	TGTGCCACCTCACGAGGGGGACTTTCCTACGAGCAGTACTTC
TRBV5-1	.	TRBJ1-1	15	.	CASSLAGGVNTEAFF	TGCGCCAGCAGCTTGGCCGGGGGAGTGAACACTGAAGCTTTCTTT
TRBV7-9	.	TRBJ2-7	14	.	CASSTRQTSYEQYF	TGTGCCAGCAGCACTCGACAGACATCCTACGAGCAGTACTTC
TRBV5-5	.	TRBJ2-7	16	TRBD1	CASSPLQGQGAREQYF	TGTGCCAGCAGCCCCTTGCAGGGACAGGGGGCGCGGGAGCAGTACTTC
TRBV19	.	TRBJ1-4	14	TRBD1	CASINRGNGEKLFF	TGTGCCAGTATCAACAGGGGGAACGGTGAAAAACTGTTTTTT
TRBV9	.	TRBJ2-3	16	TRBD2	CASSVGLAAGTDTQYF	TGTGCCAGCAGCGTAGGACTAGCGGCAGGCACAGATACGCAGTATTTT
TRBV7-3	once	TRBJ2-5	13	.	CASSFGRDGTQYF	TGTGCCAGCAGCTTTGGACGGGACGGGACCCAGTACTTC
TRBV28	.	TRBJ2-1	11	.	CASSLWGEQFF	TGTGCCAGCAGTTTGTGGGGTGAGCAGTTCTTC
TRBV5-1	.	TRBJ2-3	17	TRBD2	CASSLAIAGEGTDTQYF	TGCGCCAGCAGCTTGGCCATAGCGGGAGAGGGCACAGATACGCAGTATTTT
TRBV11-2	.	TRBJ2-7	15	.	CASTPRSRDAREQYF	TGTGCCAGCACCCCACGGTCCCGGGACGCAAGGGAGCAGTACTTC
TRBV7-6	.	TRBJ2-7	14	.	CASSSDLSQPKQYF	TGTGCCAGCAGCTCGGATCTGTCCCAACCCAAGCAGTACTTC
TRBV5-4	.	TRBJ1-2	14	.	CASSFGPGLAGYTF	TGTGCCAGCAGCTTCGGTCCAGGGTTGGCTGGCTACACCTTC
TRBV5-1	.	TRBJ1-1	13	.	CASSPHTVAEAFF	TGCGCCAGCAGCCCCCACACGGTCGCTGAAGCTTTCTTT